This T cell receptor (beta chain) was sequenced in a study of beta chain features in type 1 diabetes. Study-level results: Across all four CD4+ subsets, people with type 1 diabetes showed modestly shorter TCRB CDR3s.

The V gene's germline CDR1 is SGHRS and CDR2 YFSETQ. The CDR3 consists of 13 residues. V lost 6 bases, J lost 6 bases, and 15 bases lay in between. Expressed TCRB transcripts were sequenced because the isolated RNA had all been reverse transcribed beforehand. The protocol was immunoSEQ multiplex PCR, while the TCRdb copy is restricted to in-frame clones and leaves out a portion. This table holds about 140,000 clones, approximately 13% found once. Comment on this clone: Its antigen is currently unknown.

The rearrangement uses TRBV5-1 and TRBJ1-2; perhaps TRBD1 as D (6 bases). Sequencing was performed on central memory CD4+ T cells from blood. This receptor was taken from a man aged 18 to 35 with type 1 diabetes. The CDR3 nucleotides read TGCGCCAGCACCAAGGAAGGGGGAGATGGCTACACCTTC. As protein: CASTKEGGDGYTF.